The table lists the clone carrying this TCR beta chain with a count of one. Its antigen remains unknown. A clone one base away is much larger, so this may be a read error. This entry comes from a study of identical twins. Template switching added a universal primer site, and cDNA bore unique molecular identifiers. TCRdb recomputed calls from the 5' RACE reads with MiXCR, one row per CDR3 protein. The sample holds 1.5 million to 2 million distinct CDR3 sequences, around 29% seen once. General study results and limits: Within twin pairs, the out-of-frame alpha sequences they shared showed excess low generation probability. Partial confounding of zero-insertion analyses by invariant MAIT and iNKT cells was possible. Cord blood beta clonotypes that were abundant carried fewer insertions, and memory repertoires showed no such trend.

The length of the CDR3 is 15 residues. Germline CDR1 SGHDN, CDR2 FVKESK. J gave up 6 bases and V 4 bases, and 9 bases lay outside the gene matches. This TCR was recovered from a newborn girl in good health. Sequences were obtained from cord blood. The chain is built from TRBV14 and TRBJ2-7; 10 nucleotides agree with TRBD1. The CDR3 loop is CASSPPGQGFCEQYF. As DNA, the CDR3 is TGTGCCAGCAGCCCCCCGGGACAGGGGTTCTGCGAGCAGTACTTC.